The clone carrying this T cell receptor beta chain was counted at least ten times. What it recognizes is unknown. These data are taken from a study of CD8 T cells in ankylosing spondylitis. The study's findings and limits: Ankylosing spondylitis blood appeared to be characterized by a TCR beta motif of eight highly homologous variants. CD8+ disease-linked clones were present at relatively low frequencies in blood.

TCRdb ran MiXCR on the 5' RACE reads and lists one entry per CDR3 protein. Here the sample spans roughly 38,000 distinct CDR3 sequences, approximately 10% being singletons. The sequenced sample consisted of blood, either unsorted or a sorted T cell fraction (not recorded which). The TCR comes from a male donor with ankylosing spondylitis or in good health (not recorded which).

The CDR3 region has the DNA TGCGCCAGCGGGAGGGGGACAGGGGGACTCGAGCAGTACTTC. Translation gives CASGRGTGGLEQYF. This chain uses TRBV5-1 with TRBJ2-7, with 11 bases identical to TRBD1. This CDR3 is 14 amino acids long. Trimming cost V 7 bases and J 6 bases; bases outside gene matches: 9. Germline V gene data show CDR1 as SGHRS and CDR2 as YFSETQ. The full variable domain, with the rest looked up from reference TRBV5-1 and TRBJ2-7, is KAGVTQTPRYLIKTRGQQVTLSCSPISGHRSVSWYQQTPGQGLQFLFEYFSETQRNKGNFPGRFSGRQFSNSRSEMNVSTLELGDSALYLCASGRGTGGLEQYFGPGTRLTVT.